The rows below give T cell receptor beta chains drawn from one sample of a study of cytomegalovirus exposure and HLA in healthy donors. Repertoires were generated with immunoSEQ multiplex PCR, while TCRdb's copy carries only in-frame clones and drops some. The profile shows 55,000 to 75,000 clones, 74% of them singletons. Sequencing was done on a sample of PBMCs. These receptors came from a human donor in good health. CDR3s leave out the opening cysteine and the closing phenylalanine or tryptophan. Each record gives: V gene, J gene, CDR3 protein.

v_call: TRBV6-4
j_call: TRBJ1-1
cdr3_aa: ASRYRENTEAF

v_call: TRBV4-1
j_call: TRBJ1-2
cdr3_aa: ASSQVAGPYGYT

v_call: TRBV2
j_call: TRBJ2-3
cdr3_aa: ASERERDTDTQY

v_call: TRBV9
j_call: TRBJ1-4
cdr3_aa: ASSVSGASVEKLF

v_call: TRBV27
j_call: TRBJ2-3
cdr3_aa: ASSLRHLTDTQY

v_call: TRBV18
j_call: TRBJ2-1
cdr3_aa: ASSPQGVNEQF

v_call: TRBV28
j_call: TRBJ1-5
cdr3_aa: ASSWGQGAGRQPQH

v_call: TRBV28
j_call: TRBJ2-1
cdr3_aa: ASHRGGSYNEQF

v_call: TRBV5-4
j_call: TRBJ2-1
cdr3_aa: ASSWDRGSYNEQF

v_call: TRBV7-2
j_call: TRBJ2-1
cdr3_aa: ASSQGDRDNEQF

v_call: TRBV29-1
j_call: TRBJ2-1
cdr3_aa: SVEIFSYNEQF

v_call: TRBV28
j_call: TRBJ1-5
cdr3_aa: ASSLGTDVQPQH

v_call: TRBV6-1
j_call: TRBJ1-3
cdr3_aa: ASSGERGFGNTIY

v_call: TRBV10-3
j_call: TRBJ2-7
cdr3_aa: AISETSPGEQY

v_call: TRBV30
j_call: TRBJ1-1
cdr3_aa: AWSNGRGEAF

v_call: TRBV19
j_call: TRBJ2-7
cdr3_aa: ASSIIGVSGDYEQY

v_call: TRBV30
j_call: TRBJ1-1
cdr3_aa: AWSGDRRNTEAF

v_call: TRBV6-1
j_call: TRBJ1-3
cdr3_aa: ASRTGMTVSTIY

v_call: TRBV9
j_call: TRBJ2-3
cdr3_aa: ASSAKSTDTQY

v_call: TRBV7-9
j_call: TRBJ2-1
cdr3_aa: ASSFLAGGSNEQF

v_call: TRBV28
j_call: TRBJ1-2
cdr3_aa: ASTPSPGWNYGYT

v_call: TRBV30
j_call: TRBJ2-1
cdr3_aa: AWSVDAALYLNEQF

v_call: TRBV5-1
j_call: TRBJ2-3
cdr3_aa: ASSLGGGEDTQY

v_call: TRBV5-1
j_call: TRBJ2-2
cdr3_aa: ASRSDTNTGELF

v_call: TRBV5-1
j_call: TRBJ2-1
cdr3_aa: ASSFIGREYNEQF

v_call: TRBV7-3
j_call: TRBJ2-1
cdr3_aa: ASASGSDGNEQF

v_call: TRBV27
j_call: TRBJ2-1
cdr3_aa: ASSRAGGDYNEQF

v_call: TRBV5-1
j_call: TRBJ1-6
cdr3_aa: ASSSLTGVRGNSPLH

v_call: TRBV7-6
j_call: TRBJ2-3
cdr3_aa: ASSSRTSGRTDTQY

v_call: TRBV13
j_call: TRBJ2-5
cdr3_aa: ASSLGDRQETQY

v_call: TRBV6-5
j_call: TRBJ2-5
cdr3_aa: ASSEGARETQY

v_call: TRBV10-3
j_call: TRBJ2-1
cdr3_aa: AISEPERAYNEQF

v_call: TRBV11-2
j_call: TRBJ1-5
cdr3_aa: ASSLRPGSSNQPQH

v_call: TRBV28
j_call: TRBJ2-7
cdr3_aa: ASSLNRGYEQY

v_call: TRBV10-2
j_call: TRBJ2-2
cdr3_aa: AIRDRGFGAELF

v_call: TRBV27
j_call: TRBJ2-1
cdr3_aa: ASSRGTVTNEQF

v_call: TRBV6-5
j_call: TRBJ2-7
cdr3_aa: ASSPTGGVYAQY

v_call: TRBV19
j_call: TRBJ1-1
cdr3_aa: ASSNQQTNTEAF

v_call: TRBV6-1
j_call: TRBJ2-7
cdr3_aa: ASSPGGSYYEQY

v_call: TRBV30
j_call: TRBJ2-7
cdr3_aa: AWSKGSGVASEQY

v_call: TRBV29-1
j_call: TRBJ1-4
cdr3_aa: SIQGPNEKLF

v_call: TRBV10-1
j_call: TRBJ1-3
cdr3_aa: ASSTIRDSPGNTIY

v_call: TRBV11-2
j_call: TRBJ2-7
cdr3_aa: ASSLEDRFYEQY

v_call: TRBV10-3
j_call: TRBJ2-7
cdr3_aa: AISEGGLNYEQY

v_call: TRBV5-6
j_call: TRBJ1-1
cdr3_aa: ASSIPGTGREAF

v_call: TRBV5-6
j_call: TRBJ1-5
cdr3_aa: ASSLGQGAGYQPQH

v_call: TRBV5-1
j_call: TRBJ1-2
cdr3_aa: ASSPTGGKTNYGYT

v_call: TRBV5-1
j_call: TRBJ1-1
cdr3_aa: ASSLGDRAWSTEAF

v_call: TRBV5-1
j_call: TRBJ2-5
cdr3_aa: ASSSTGLETQY

v_call: TRBV19
j_call: TRBJ1-5
cdr3_aa: ASSIRTSGVGQPQH

v_call: TRBV27
j_call: TRBJ2-2
cdr3_aa: ASSPRTKPNTGELF

v_call: TRBV6-1
j_call: TRBJ1-4
cdr3_aa: ASSAGGDRESVNEKLF

v_call: TRBV5-1
j_call: TRBJ2-7
cdr3_aa: ASSRLAGDYEQY